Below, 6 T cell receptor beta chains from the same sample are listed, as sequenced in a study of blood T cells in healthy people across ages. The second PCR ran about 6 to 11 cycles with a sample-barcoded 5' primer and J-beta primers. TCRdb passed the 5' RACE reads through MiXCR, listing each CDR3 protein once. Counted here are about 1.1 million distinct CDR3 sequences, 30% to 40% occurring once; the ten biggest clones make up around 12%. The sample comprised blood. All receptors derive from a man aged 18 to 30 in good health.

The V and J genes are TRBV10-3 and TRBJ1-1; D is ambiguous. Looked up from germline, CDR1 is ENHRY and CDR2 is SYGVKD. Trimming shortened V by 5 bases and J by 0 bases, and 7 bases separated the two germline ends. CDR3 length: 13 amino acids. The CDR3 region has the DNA TGTGCCATCAGTCCAACAGTGAACACTGAAGCTTTCTTT. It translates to CAISPTVNTEAFF.

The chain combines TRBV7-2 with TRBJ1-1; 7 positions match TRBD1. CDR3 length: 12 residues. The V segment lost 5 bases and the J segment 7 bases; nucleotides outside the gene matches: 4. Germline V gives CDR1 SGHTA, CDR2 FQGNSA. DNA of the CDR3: TGTGCCAGCAGCCTGCCAGGGGGTGAAGCTTTCTTT. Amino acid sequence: CASSLPGGEAFF.

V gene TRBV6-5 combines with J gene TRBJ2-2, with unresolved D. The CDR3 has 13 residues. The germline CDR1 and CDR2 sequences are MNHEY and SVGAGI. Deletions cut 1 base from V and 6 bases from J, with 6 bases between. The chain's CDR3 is CASSYFPAGELFF. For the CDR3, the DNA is TGTGCCAGCAGTTACTTCCCCGCCGGGGAGCTGTTTTTT.

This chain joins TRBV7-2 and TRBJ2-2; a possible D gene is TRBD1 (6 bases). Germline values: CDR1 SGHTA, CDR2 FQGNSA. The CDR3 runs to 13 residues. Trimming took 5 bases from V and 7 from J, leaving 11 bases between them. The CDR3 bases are TGTGCCAGCAGCACCTCAGGGGACGGGGAGCTGTTTTTT. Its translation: CASSTSGDGELFF.

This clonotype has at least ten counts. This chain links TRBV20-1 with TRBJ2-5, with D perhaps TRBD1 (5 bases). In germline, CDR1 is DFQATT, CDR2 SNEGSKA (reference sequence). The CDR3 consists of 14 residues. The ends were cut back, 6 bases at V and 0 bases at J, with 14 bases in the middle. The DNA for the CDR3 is TGCAGTGCCGAGTTCCCGGACAACCAAGAGACCCAGTACTTC. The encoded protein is CSAEFPDNQETQYF.

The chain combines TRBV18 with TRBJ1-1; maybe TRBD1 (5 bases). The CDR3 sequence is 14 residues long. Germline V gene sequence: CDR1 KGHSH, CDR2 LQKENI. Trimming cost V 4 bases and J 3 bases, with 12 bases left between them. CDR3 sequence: CASSHSDSDTEAFF. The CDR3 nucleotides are TGTGCCAGCTCACATTCCGACAGTGACACTGAAGCTTTCTTT.